This TCR beta chain was sequenced for a study of Graves' ophthalmopathy and Graves' hyperthyroidism. The wider study: Samples of peripheral blood were obtained at initial diagnosis, prior to treatment of any kind.

V was pared by 3 bases and J by 2 bases, with 17 bases between. This CDR3 has 15 amino acids. CDR1 and CDR2 (germline): DFQATT, SNEGSKA (reference sequence). If patients had other autoimmune diseases, uncontrolled infections, pregnancy or lactation, they were excluded. Clinical symptoms, serum thyroxine, TRAb, thyroid ultrasound and orbital computed tomography were relied on for diagnosis. It was from more than 9 ml of fresh peripheral blood that the PBMCs came. Transcripts of RNA were the source for amplifying TCR beta CDR3 regions. Second-round multiplex PCR followed a first-round RT-PCR using HTBI primers. TCRdb passed the multiplex PCR reads through MiXCR, listing each CDR3 protein once. The table shows around 670,000 distinct CDR3 sequences, with 40% occurring only once.

The clonotype was recovered from an adult man with Graves' ophthalmopathy. The sequenced material came from peripheral blood. The chain employs TRBV20-1 and TRBJ2-7, with D perhaps TRBD1 (6 bases). CDR3 coding DNA: TGCAGTGCTAGTCGTGTCCAGGGACATCCCTACGAGCAGTACTTC. The encoded protein is CSASRVQGHPYEQYF.